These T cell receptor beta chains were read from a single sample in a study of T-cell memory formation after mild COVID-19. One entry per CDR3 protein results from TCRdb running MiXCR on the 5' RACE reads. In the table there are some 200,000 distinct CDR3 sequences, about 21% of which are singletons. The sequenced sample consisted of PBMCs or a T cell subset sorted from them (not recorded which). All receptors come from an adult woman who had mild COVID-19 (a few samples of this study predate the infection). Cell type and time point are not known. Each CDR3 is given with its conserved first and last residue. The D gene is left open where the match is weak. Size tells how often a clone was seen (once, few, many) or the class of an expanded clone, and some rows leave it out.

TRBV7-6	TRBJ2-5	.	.	TGTGCCAGCAGCGCCCGGGGGTCGCTCCAGACCCAGTACTTC	CASSARGSLQTQYF
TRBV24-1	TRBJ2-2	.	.	TGTGCCACCAGTGATTTAACGAACACCGGGGAGCTGTTTTTT	CATSDLTNTGELFF
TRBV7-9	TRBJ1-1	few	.	TGTGCCAGCAGCTTAGGGGGGGACCACCTGAACACTGAAGCTTTCTTT	CASSLGGDHLNTEAFF
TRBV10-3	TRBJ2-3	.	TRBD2	TGTGCCATCAGTGAGCCGAGCGGGGGGGTCAGCACAGATACGCAGTATTTT	CAISEPSGGVSTDTQYF
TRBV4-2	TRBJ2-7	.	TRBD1	TGTGCCAGCAGCCAAATGGGGACAGGGCGCTACGAGCAGTACTTC	CASSQMGTGRYEQYF
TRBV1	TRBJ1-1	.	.	TGCACCAGCAGCCAAGATTCCCCCCCTGGGAGCGTGAACACTGAAGCTTTCTTT	CTSSQDSPPGSVNTEAFF
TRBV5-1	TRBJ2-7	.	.	TGCGCCAGCAGCCTGGAGGGTCCGTGGGGCTACGAGCAGTACTTC	CASSLEGPWGYEQYF
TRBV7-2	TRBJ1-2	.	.	TGTGCCAGCAGCTTAGGGGCCTTTAACTATGGCTACACCTTC	CASSLGAFNYGYTF
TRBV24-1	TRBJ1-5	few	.	TGTGCCACCAGTGACGGATATAGCAATCAGCCCCAGCATTTT	CATSDGYSNQPQHF
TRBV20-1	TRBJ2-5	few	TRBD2	TGCAGTGCTAGTACATCTAGCGGGAGGGGAGAGACCCAGTACTTC	CSASTSSGRGETQYF
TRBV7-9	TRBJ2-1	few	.	TGTGCCAGCAGCATTGCAGGATACAATGAGCAGTTCTTC	CASSIAGYNEQFF
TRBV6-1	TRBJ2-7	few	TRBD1	TGTGCCAGCAGTGAAGCCCTACAGGGGAGCGACGAGCAGTACTTC	CASSEALQGSDEQYF
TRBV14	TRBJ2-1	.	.	TGTGCCAGCAGCCAAGGAGAAGGGACTGTCTACAATGAGCAGTTCTTC	CASSQGEGTVYNEQFF
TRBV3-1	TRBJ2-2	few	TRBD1	TGTGCCAGCAGCCCGAGGGACAGCACCGGGGAGCTGTTTTTT	CASSPRDSTGELFF
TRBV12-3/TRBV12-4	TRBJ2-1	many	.	TGTGCCAGCAGTTTCCCCGGGAATGAGCAGTTCTTC	CASSFPGNEQFF
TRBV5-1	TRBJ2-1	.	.	TGCGCCAGCAGCTCGGGGGACATCTCCTACAATGAGCAGTTCTTC	CASSSGDISYNEQFF
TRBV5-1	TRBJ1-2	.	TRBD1	TGCGCCAGCAGCTTCGGGGACAGTAACTATGGCTACACCTTC	CASSFGDSNYGYTF